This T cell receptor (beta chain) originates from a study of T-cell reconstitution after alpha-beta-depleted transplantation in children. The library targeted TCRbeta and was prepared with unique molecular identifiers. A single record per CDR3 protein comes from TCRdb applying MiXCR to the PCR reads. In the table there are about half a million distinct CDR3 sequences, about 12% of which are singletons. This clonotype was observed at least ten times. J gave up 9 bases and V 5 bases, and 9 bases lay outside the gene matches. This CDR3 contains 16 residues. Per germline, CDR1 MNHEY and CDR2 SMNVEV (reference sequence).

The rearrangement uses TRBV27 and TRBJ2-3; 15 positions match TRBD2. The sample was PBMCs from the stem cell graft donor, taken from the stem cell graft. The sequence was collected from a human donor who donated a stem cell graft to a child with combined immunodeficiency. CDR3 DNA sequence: TGTGCCAGCAGTCATAGGACTAGCGGGGGGGCGCGGACGCAGTATTTT. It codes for CASSHRTSGGARTQYF.